This TCR beta chain was identified during a study of blood T cell repertoires in COVID-19. Study-level background: Some COVID-19 samples were acute and others convalescent; all came from the United States, Italy and Spain.

Source study methods: Estimation of nucleated cell counts relied on the amplification of reference gene primers. Using immunoSEQ multiplex PCR, the repertoire was profiled, and TCRdb retains in-frame clones only, with some absent. V, J and clone size were drawn from that table, and D and trimming were deduced from the DNA. The data show around 260,000 clones, 65% to 90% seen once. Note on this clone: At one boundary the junction diverges from the germline segment, which might be a read error.

The origin of this receptor is a human donor in a cohort sampled during active COVID-19. The sequenced sample was peripheral blood.

The CDR3 loop is CASSQAAGQAVVIF. CDR3 coding DNA: TGCGCCAGCAGCCAGGCGGCAGGGCAAGCTGTCGTGATCTTC. The V gene is TRBV4-1, the J gene TRBJ2-1; D may be TRBD1 (5 bases). CDR1 and CDR2 from the germline V gene are MGHRA and YSYEKL. This CDR3 comprises 14 residues.